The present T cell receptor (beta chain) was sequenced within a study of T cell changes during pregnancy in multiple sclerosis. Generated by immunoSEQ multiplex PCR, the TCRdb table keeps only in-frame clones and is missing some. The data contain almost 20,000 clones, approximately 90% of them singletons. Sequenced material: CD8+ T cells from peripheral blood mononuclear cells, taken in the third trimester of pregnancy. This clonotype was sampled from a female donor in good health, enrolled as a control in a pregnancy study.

The CDR3 loop is CASSRPGQNYGYTF. As DNA, the CDR3 is TGTGCCAGTAGTAGGCCGGGACAGAACTATGGCTACACCTTC. The chain combines TRBV19 with TRBJ1-2, with 7 bases that match TRBD1. The V gene end was trimmed by 4 bases and the J gene end by 2 bases; junction bases not matched to a gene: 4. CDR1 and CDR2 (germline): LNHDA, SQIVND (reference sequence). This CDR3 is 14 amino acids long.